The present TCR beta chain was sequenced within a study of shared clonotypes between healthy human individuals. Comment on this clone: Antigen specificity is unknown.

Study-wide points: The sharing of about 5% of naive CD4 clonotypes was seen across a handful of donors.

Here immunoSEQ multiplex PCR was the method, and the copy in TCRdb shows in-frame clones only, minus some. Among under 750,000 clones listed, 72% were seen once. The receptor comes from a woman in her 30s in good health. The source material was memory CD4+ T cells sorted from blood. Stated subset: CD45RA-negative fraction.

The CDR3 reads CASSPPPASGRDYTQYF. CDR3 nucleotide sequence: TGTGCCAGCTCACCACCTCCGGCTAGCGGGAGGGATTACACCCAGTACTTC. The J gene is TRBJ2-5, the V gene TRBV18; 12 bases fit TRBD2. The ends lost 0 bases at V and 8 bases at J; junction bases unmatched: 10. The CDR3 spans 17 residues. CDR1 and CDR2 (germline): KGHSH, LQKENI.